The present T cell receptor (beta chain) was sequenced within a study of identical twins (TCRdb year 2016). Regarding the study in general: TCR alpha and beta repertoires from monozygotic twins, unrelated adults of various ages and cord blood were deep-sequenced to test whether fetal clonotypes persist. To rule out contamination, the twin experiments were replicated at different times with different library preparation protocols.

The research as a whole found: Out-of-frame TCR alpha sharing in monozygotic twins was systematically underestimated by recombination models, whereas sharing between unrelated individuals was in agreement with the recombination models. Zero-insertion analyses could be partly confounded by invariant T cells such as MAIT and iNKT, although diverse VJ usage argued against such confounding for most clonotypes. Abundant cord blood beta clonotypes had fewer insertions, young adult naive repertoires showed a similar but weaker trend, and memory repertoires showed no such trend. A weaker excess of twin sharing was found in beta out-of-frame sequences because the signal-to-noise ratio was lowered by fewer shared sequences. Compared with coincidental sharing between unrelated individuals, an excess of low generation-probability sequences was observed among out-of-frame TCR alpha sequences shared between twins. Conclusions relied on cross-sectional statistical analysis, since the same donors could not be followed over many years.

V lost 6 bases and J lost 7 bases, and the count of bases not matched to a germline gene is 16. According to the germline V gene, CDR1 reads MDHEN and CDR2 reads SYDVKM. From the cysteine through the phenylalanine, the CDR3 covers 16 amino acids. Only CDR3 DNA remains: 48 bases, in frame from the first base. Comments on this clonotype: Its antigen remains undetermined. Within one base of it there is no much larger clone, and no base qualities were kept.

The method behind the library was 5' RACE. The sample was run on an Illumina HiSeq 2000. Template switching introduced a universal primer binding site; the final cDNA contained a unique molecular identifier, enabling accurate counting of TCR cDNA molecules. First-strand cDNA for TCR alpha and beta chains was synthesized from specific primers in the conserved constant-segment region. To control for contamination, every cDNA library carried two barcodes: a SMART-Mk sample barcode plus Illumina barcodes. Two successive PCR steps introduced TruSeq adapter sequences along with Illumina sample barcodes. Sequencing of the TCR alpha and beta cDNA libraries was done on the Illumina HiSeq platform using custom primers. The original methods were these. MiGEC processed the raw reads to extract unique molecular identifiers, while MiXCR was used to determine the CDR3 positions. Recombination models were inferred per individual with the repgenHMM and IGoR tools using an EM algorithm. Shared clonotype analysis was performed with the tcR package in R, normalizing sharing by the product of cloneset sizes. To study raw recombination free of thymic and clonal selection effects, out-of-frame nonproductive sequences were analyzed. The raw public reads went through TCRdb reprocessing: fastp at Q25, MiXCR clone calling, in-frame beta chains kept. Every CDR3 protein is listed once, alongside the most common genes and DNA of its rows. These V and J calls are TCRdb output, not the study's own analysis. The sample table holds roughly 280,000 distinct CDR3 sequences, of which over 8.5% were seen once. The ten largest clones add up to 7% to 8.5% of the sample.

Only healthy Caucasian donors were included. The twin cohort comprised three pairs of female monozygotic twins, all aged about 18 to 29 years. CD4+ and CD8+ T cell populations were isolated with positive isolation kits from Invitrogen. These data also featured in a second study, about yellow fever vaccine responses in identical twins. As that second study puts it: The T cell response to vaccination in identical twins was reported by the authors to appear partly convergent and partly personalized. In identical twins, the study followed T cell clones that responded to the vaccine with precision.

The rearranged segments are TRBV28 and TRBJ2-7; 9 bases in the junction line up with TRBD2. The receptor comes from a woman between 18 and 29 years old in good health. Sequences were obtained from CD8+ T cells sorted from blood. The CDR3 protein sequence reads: CASSAILAGGIREQYF. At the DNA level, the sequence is TGTGCCAGCAGCGCTATTCTGGCGGGAGGGATCCGGGAGCAGTACTTC.